What follows are 8 T cell receptor beta chains derived from one specimen sequenced in a study of shared clonotypes between healthy human individuals. Naivety among CD8 cells was defined by CD45RO negativity and positive CCR7 selection, thereby excluding terminally differentiated effector memory CD45RA+ cells. Sequencing was performed with immunoSEQ multiplex PCR; in TCRdb, only in-frame clones are kept and a portion is missing. This table has about 800,000 clones, 95% to 97% appearing once. The sample consisted of naive CD8+ T cells sorted from blood. The receptor set was obtained from a man younger than 45 in good health.

This clone was picked up one time. This chain connects TRBV2 to TRBJ2-7; weak D call: TRBD1 (6 bases). This CDR3 region has 12 residues. The V gene's germline CDR1 is SNHLY and CDR2 FYNNEI. V was trimmed by 7 bases and J by 3 bases, leaving 10 bases between them. CDR3 nucleotides: TGTGCCAGCAAGGGGGAAATCTACGAGCAGTACTTC. It encodes CASKGEIYEQYF.

CDR3 amino acids: CSVGLAGGQPYEQYF. CDR3 bases: TGCAGCGTTGGACTAGCGGGAGGACAACCTTACGAGCAGTACTTC. The chain couples TRBV29-1 to TRBJ2-7, with 13 bases aligning to TRBD2. CDR3 length: 15 amino acids. CDR1 SQVTM and CDR2 ANQGSEA come from the germline V gene. The junction had 7 bases not matched to a gene; V was cut back by 4 bases and J by 4 bases.

J is TRBJ1-4 and V is TRBV7-9, with a possible D match to TRBD1 (6 bases). V was clipped by 6 bases and J by 4 bases, with 15 bases between them. Germline CDR1 SEHNR, CDR2 FQNEAQ (reference sequence). CDR3 size: 15 residues. The CDR3 DNA reads as TGTGCCAGCAGTAGTAACAGGGACAATAATGAAAAACTGTTTTTT. Its protein product is CASSSNRDNNEKLFF.

The chain is built from TRBV10-3 and TRBJ1-2; 7 bases agree with TRBD1. Germline-derived CDR1 and CDR2 are ENHRY and SYGVKD. Germline trimming cut 0 bases from V and 0 bases from J; bases unmatched to any gene: 4. This CDR3 has 16 residues. CDR3 residues: CAISESWGQPNYGYTF. The CDR3 DNA follows: TGTGCCATCAGTGAGTCATGGGGACAGCCTAACTATGGCTACACCTTC.

This clone was recorded once. V usage is TRBV30 and J usage is TRBJ1-1; D gene uncertain. Germline CDR1 reads GTSNPN; CDR2 reads SVGIG (reference sequence). The CDR3 totals 13 residues. V was pared by 4 bases and J by 5 bases, with 14 bases between. Here the CDR3 reads CAWTDVFTTEAFF. The CDR3 DNA reads TGTGCCTGGACGGACGTATTTACTACTGAAGCTTTCTTT.

This clone has just one count. The V gene is TRBV28, the J gene TRBJ2-7, with D maybe TRBD1 (5 bases). Trimming cost V 5 bases and J 2 bases, with 10 bases left between them. The CDR3 sequence is 13 residues long. From germline, CDR1 is MDHEN and CDR2 SYDVKM. In DNA form, the CDR3 reads TGTGCCAGCAGTCAAAGGGGTCCCTACGAGCAGTACTTC. Amino acids: CASSQRGPYEQYF.

This clone was seen only a few times. The gene calls are TRBV27 and TRBJ2-7; D is unclear. V shed 7 bases and J shed 0 bases, with 16 bases lying between them. The CDR3 runs to 15 residues. Germline V CDR1 and CDR2: MNHEY, SMNVEV (reference sequence). CDR3 sequence (DNA): TGTGCCAGCAACCCGTTGGGCCCACACTCCTACGAGCAGTACTTC. Translation gives CASNPLGPHSYEQYF.

This clone was counted a single time. The chain combines TRBV7-2 with TRBJ2-7, with D tentatively TRBD1 (6 bases). The CDR3 covers 13 residues. Germline loops: CDR1 SGHTA, CDR2 FQGNSA. Trimming removed 3 bases from V and 4 bases from J, with 10 bases in between. CDR3 protein: CASSFAQGYEQYF. As DNA, the CDR3 is TGTGCCAGCAGCTTCGCACAGGGATACGAGCAGTACTTC.